A single sample gave rise to the 4 T cell receptor beta chains below, sequenced in a study of blood T cell repertoires in COVID-19. The table came from immunoSEQ multiplex PCR; TCRdb's copy has only in-frame clones and leaves some out. Of approximately 28,000 clones listed, about nine tenths are singletons. The sequenced sample consisted of peripheral blood. The receptors derive from a human donor in a cohort sampled during active COVID-19.

CDR3 region: CASRGGGQGNYGYTF. For the CDR3, the DNA is TGTGCCAGCAGGGGAGGGGGACAGGGAAACTATGGCTACACCTTC. The chain is built from TRBV5-4 and TRBJ1-2; 9 positions agree with TRBD1. CDR3 size: 15 residues. Germline V lookup: CDR1 SGHNT, CDR2 YYREEE (reference sequence). The trim removed 5 bases at V and 2 bases at J, leaving 7 bases unmatched.

V gene TRBV5-1 combines with J gene TRBJ1-2; D possibly corresponds to TRBD1 (5 bases). V lost 1 base to trimming and J lost 7 bases, with 20 bases between them. Germline V gene data show CDR1 as SGHRS and CDR2 as YFSETQ. The CDR3 runs to 16 residues. The CDR3 bases are TGCGCCAGCAGCTTGTCCCCTCAGGGATTGGTCGGTGGCTACACCTTC. Its translation: CASSLSPQGLVGGYTF.

The CDR3 bases are TGTGCCACCACCCGGGACTCCCTTTGGGGGGCCAAAAACATTCAGTACTTC. Translation gives CATTRDSLWGAKNIQYF. The rearrangement uses TRBV15 and TRBJ2-4; possibly TRBD2 for D (6 bases). The CDR3 sequence is 17 residues long. CDR1 and CDR2 from the germline V gene are LNHNV and YYDKDF (reference sequence). V was clipped by 7 bases and J by 1 base, with 20 bases between them.

This clone is judged medium-sized. The chain is built from TRBV20-1 and TRBJ1-2, with no clear D. V gave up 6 bases and J gave up 4 bases, with 9 bases separating them. Germline V gene sequence: CDR1 DFQATT, CDR2 SNEGSKA (reference sequence). This CDR3 has 11 amino acids. The CDR3 DNA sequence: TGCAGTGCCCCGCGGGGCTATGGCTACACCTTC. It yields the protein CSAPRGYGYTF.